This T cell receptor beta chain was sequenced for a study of T cell responses to AZD1222 COVID-19 vaccine. Study conclusions and caveats: Only 5 or 6 people who got AZD1222 tested seropositive at baseline. Repertoires were sampled only after the peak T cell response. Spike was spanned by vaccine-associated CD4 TCRs, with dominance at 160-218 and 743-854.

This table comes from immunoSEQ multiplex PCR, and its TCRdb copy is limited to in-frame clones, with some not included. The sample yields about 150,000 clones, around 91% seen once. Comment on this clone: Its cognate antigen is unknown.

Germline assignment: CDR1 SQVTM and CDR2 ANQGSEA. V gave up 3 bases and J gave up 4 bases, with 13 bases separating them. This CDR3 has 13 residues. The chain uses TRBV29-1 and TRBJ2-7; weak D call: TRBD1 (6 bases). The sequence was collected from an adult in good health. This material consisted of peripheral blood, taken on day 0 of AZD1222 vaccination. CDR3 loop: CSVDRGIRYEQYF. CDR3 coding DNA: TGCAGCGTTGACAGGGGAATACGGTACGAGCAGTACTTC.